The TCR beta chain described here comes from a study of blood T cell repertoires in COVID-19. Study summary: Donors in the United States, Italy and Spain gave samples during acute or convalescent COVID-19.

This clone is a singleton in its sample. This CDR3 is built from 15 residues. The ends lost 6 bases at V and 0 bases at J; junction bases unmatched: 5. The germline CDR1 and CDR2 sequences are SNHLY and FYNNEI. The assay was immunoSEQ multiplex PCR, and TCRdb's table has in-frame clones only and misses some. The sample holds 180,000 or so clones, about 80% seen once. Study members were between roughly 18 and 89 years old and lived in 20 to 25 US regions. The sequenced material came from PBMCs or T cells enriched from blood (not recorded which). The chain links TRBV2 to TRBJ2-7; 10 bases are a match to TRBD2. The origin of this receptor is a man aged 40-50 years who had recovered from COVID-19. CDR3 nucleotides: TGTGCCAGCAGCTCACTAGCGGGGAGCTCCTACGAGCAGTACTTC. Amino acids: CASSSLAGSSYEQYF.